The source of this T cell receptor beta chain is a study of T cells of healthy individuals. TCRdb itself ran the 5' RACE reads through MiXCR, one entry per CDR3 protein. The sample carries roughly 87,000 distinct CDR3 sequences, approximately 16% recorded once. The CDR3 is 15 residues long. The V segment lost 8 bases and the J segment 5 bases; nucleotides outside the gene matches: 14. The germline V gene has CDR1 SGHTA and CDR2 FQGNSA. The rearrangement uses TRBV7-2 and TRBJ2-5; 7 bases fit TRBD1. The clonotype was recovered from a human donor in good health. The CDR3 region has the DNA TGTGCCAGCGGAAGGGATACAGGGGACGACGAGACCCAGTACTTC. Translating it yields CASGRDTGDDETQYF.